Given below is one T cell receptor beta chain in context. This clonotype was seen ten or more times. The specificity of this receptor is unknown. It has no much larger one-base neighbor in the sample; base qualities were not kept. cDNA was synthesized by template-switch 5'RACE using a primer with a 10-nucleotide random unique molecular identifier that tagged each TCR transcript. Over 200 million TCR-beta sequences, covering 15-18 subjects, were produced in each sequencing run. Total RNA was extracted with the RNeasy kit. The KAPA Real-time Library Amplification kit was used to amplify TCR-beta VDJ regions with primers for the TCR constant region and the 5'RACE anchor. A first PCR added sample indexes and Illumina adaptors, after which a second PCR increased the library yield. After Ampure bead purification, the roughly 650 bp TCR product was size-selected on a 2% E-gel SizeSelection system. Before pooling, library quality was assessed on a Bioanalyzer, concentration was determined with Qubit, and library quantification was performed with the Kapa Library Quantification kit. An Illumina HiSeq 2500 was used to sequence the libraries paired-end at 2 x 150 bp. To increase sequence diversity, about 25-31% phiX was spiked into each library pool. The study's own analysis went as follows. Quality-filtered reads were processed with the UMI-based MiGEC pipeline, and over 75% of raw TCR sequences were removed by the MiGEC pipeline during error correction. IMGT germline references were used for alignment of VDJ genes, and clonotypes were defined by a unique CDR3 amino acid sequence together with V-J genes. Clonal expansion, Shannon diversity, and CDR3 relatedness (CalcPairwiseDistances, ClusterSamples) were evaluated with VDJtools, and phylogenetic trees were built with CLCbio workbench. Clones with at least 8 unique UMIs were defined as expanded, with this threshold being based on coefficient-of-variation modelling across technical triplicates. TCRdb reran the public reads through fastp at Q25 and MiXCR, keeping productive beta chains. Entries are consolidated by CDR3 protein sequence, retaining the most common genes and DNA. TCRdb's processing, not the authors', yielded these V and J calls. In this sample the table shows about 74,000 distinct CDR3 sequences, 5.2% of which occur a single time. The biggest ten clones account for 7.4% of the sample.

The data belong to a study of neurological immune-mediated disorders (dated by TCRdb to about 2019). For context, the study as a whole: Of the 35 or so multiple sclerosis patients, about 30 had relapsing-remitting MS and 3 had secondary progressive MS. The study compared peripheral blood TCR-beta repertoires of HTLV-I-associated myelopathy (HAM/TSP) patients, multiple sclerosis patients and healthy controls using UMI-based sequencing. Alongside PBMC samples, the set of some 98 TCR-beta libraries contained longitudinal samples, technical triplicates, and paired CD4+ and CD8+ T-cell subsets that had been sorted. Of the 70 or so subjects in the cohort, roughly 14 were HAM/TSP patients, roughly 34 were multiple sclerosis patients, and some 20 were healthy controls.

Libraries from unsorted PBMCs were made from 2 million PBMCs kept in RNAlater at -80 degrees C until RNA extraction. Multiple sclerosis patients were enrolled in a US clinical protocol under which disease progression was evaluated by magnetic resonance imaging. Peripheral blood underwent Ficoll-Hypaque density gradient centrifugation to isolate PBMCs, which were then cryopreserved in liquid nitrogen. Broader findings and caveats from the paper: TCR clonal expansion was highest in HAM/TSP patients and lowest in MS patients, with MS patients falling below even healthy controls. Repertoires from 18 of 34 MS patients were grouped by phylogenetic analysis into a cluster of related CDR3 sequences, suggesting a possible repertoire-level signature. No identical CDR3 amino acid sequences were found to be shared among expanded clones across subjects, suggesting that TCR-beta repertoires were private in all groups. No clinical or MRI features were associated with the MS cluster, and the authors said that larger cohorts are needed.

V trim: 8 bases; J trim: 4 bases; unmatched bases: 7. For CDR1 and CDR2, the germline V gene (reference sequence) lists LGHDT and YNNKEL. The CDR3 numbers 15 residues from cysteine through phenylalanine. The only DNA kept is the CDR3, 45 bases in frame from the first base. The sequenced sample was PBMCs. The sequence links TRBV3-1 to TRBJ1-6; TRBD1 agrees with 8 junctional bases. This sequence originates from a man between 18 and 35 years old with multiple sclerosis. The nucleotide sequence is given as TGTGCCAGCGCCGGTGGGACAGGATATAATTCACCCCTCCACTTT. The resulting protein is CASAGGTGYNSPLHF. Supplemented by the reference TRBV3-1 and TRBJ1-6 proteins around the CDR3, the complete variable domain is DTAVSQTPKYLVTQMGNDKSIKCEQNLGHDTMYWYKQDSKKFLKIMFSYNNKELIINETVPNRFSPKSPDKAHLNLHINSLELGDSAVYFCASAGGTGYNSPLHFGNGTRLTVT.